The present TCR beta chain was sequenced within a study of cytomegalovirus exposure and HLA in healthy donors (TCRdb year 2017). Broadly, across the study: According to an earlier analysis of a few hundred of the donors, some 180 million T cells yielded roughly 110 million unique TCR beta sequences and approximately 280 Gb of sequence data. The study used immunosequencing to profile the T cell repertoires of approximately 640 subjects and linked those repertoires to cytomegalovirus serostatus. The later analysis used no new phenotypic data to find candidate immune exposures, relying instead on TCR beta sequences and their occurrence across donors. An early release covering some 640 HLA-typed donors comprised about 300 gigabases of sequencing data and tens of millions of unique TCR sequences. HLA typing included class I and class II loci at four-digit resolution. In an earlier analysis of 500 to 650 of the donors, high-throughput TCR beta sequencing was used to judge whether each TCR beta V gene segment behaved as functional or pseudogenic. Typing coverage differed by locus: A, B, C, DRB1 and DQB1 were typed in roughly 620-630 donors, DQA1 in approximately 520, DPA1 in 600 to 610, and DPB1 in 400 to 480. A later genetic analysis used genome-wide SNP genotypes for about three fifths of the roughly 700 donors, treating that subset as a discovery cohort. A separate validation cohort of roughly 130 different subjects was used in addition to the roughly 700-subject first cohort. Of the approximately 400 genotyped donors, 80% to 90% were placed in the genetic ancestry cluster associated with self-reported Caucasian donors. About five DR-DQ haplotypes were handled as single units for association and clustering, since linkage in the cohort was strong. Across about 380 genotyped donors of the cohort, an average of approximately 200,000 unique TCR beta nucleotide sequences per donor were sequenced, and roughly 20% of those sequences were non-productive. The aim of the study was to test whether cataloging public T cell receptors could identify signatures of past pathogen exposure. To predict cytomegalovirus infection status, the study combined high-throughput TCR immunosequencing, statistical association of individual TCRs with disease status, and machine learning. Every discovery cohort repertoire had been produced on one sequencing platform. In a later analysis, previously published TCR beta repertoires from 500 to 750 donors were re-analyzed and high-resolution HLA genotyping was added so that TCR occurrence patterns could be studied. Donor age, sex, ethnicity and CMV serostatus were compiled together with the repertoire data.

The paper's findings and limits, for the study overall: Assigning TCR associations to individual alleles was difficult when HLA alleles, especially DR and DQ, strongly co-occurred. A further reported finding was that TCR beta sequences accurately predicted the HLA-A and HLA-B alleles for most subjects in the first cohort. Because HLA typing was missing for some donors at each locus, association tests included only the typed subset. Compared with the roughly 700-donor mean, donors in an Asian-associated ancestry cluster had fewer N-insertions in productive TCRs, according to a later genetic analysis. According to a later analysis, TCR association rates differed among HLA loci, with DRB1 alleles showing the most associated TCRs and HLA-C alleles showing the fewest. V-gene and J-gene trimming of TCR beta chains was associated with a missense DCLRE1C variant in a later genetic analysis, and the association was replicated in an independent cohort. In a later analysis, HLA-associated TCR beta chains showed more clonal expansion and lower generation probabilities than non-associated chains that were equally common. Correlated functional status among segregating V segments might reflect linkage disequilibrium, but an unknown experimental factor could not be ruled out. Several of the top co-occurrence clusters appeared to be linked to parvovirus B19, influenza, CMV and Epstein-Barr virus, according to a later analysis. The 87-base-pair reads could not distinguish some IMGT-functional V segments, including TRBV6-2 and TRBV6-3, so those segments were excluded. Immune exposure information for the cohort was limited to CMV serostatus. The classifier was reported to diagnose cytomegalovirus status with high specificity and sensitivity in both the original and validation cohorts. In the study, 164 TCR beta chains were listed as associated with cytomegalovirus. In a later analysis, most CMV-associated TCR beta chains were found to appear HLA-restricted, with HLA associations seemingly driven largely by CMV exposure. According to the authors, the approach could potentially be generalized to other disease states and immunological phenotypes. Only TCR beta chains were sequenced in this cohort, and the absence of alpha or paired-chain data limited detectable features. Because counts were too low, seventeen rarely observed V segments, including chromosome 9 orphons, were excluded from the earlier analysis of a few hundred of the donors. The presence/absence analyses assumed that sequencing depth was roughly uniform across donors, and that assumption may not be true. A later analysis associated about 18,000 TCR beta sequences with specific HLA alleles at a false discovery rate of 0.05. Most TCR sequences were seen in very few donors, while some public TCRs were found in many individuals. In an earlier analysis of 450 to 750 of the donors, most TCR beta V segments appeared in productive rearrangements about 87% or about 30% of the time, broadly matching IMGT annotations. A few of the identified cytomegalovirus-associated TCR beta chains were confirmed in vitro to be specific for cytomegalovirus antigens. A cluster of highly shared sequence variants was judged likely to represent a technical artifact of the sequencing pipeline.

The cohort comprised under 700 healthy bone marrow donors. At the time of sampling, all cohort members were nominally healthy, though unrecorded immune exposures were likely present. The donor was CMV seropositive and belonged to the group of a few hundred seropositive cohort members. A peripheral blood sample was collected from each donor, and TCR beta sequencing was performed on peripheral blood mononuclear cells. Genomic DNA was extracted from the blood cell samples with the Qiagen DNeasy Blood Extraction Kit. This clone was picked up a small number of times. Its antigen target is currently unknown. No clone much larger than this one lies a single base away; base qualities are absent. Reading from cysteine to phenylalanine, the CDR3 counts 14 amino acids. Only CDR3 DNA is held: 42 bases, read in frame from base 1. V is reduced by 3 bases and J by 2 bases, leaving a spacing of 10 bases between them. From the germline V gene, CDR1 is SNHLY and CDR2 is FYNNEI.

Library prep was done by the immunoSEQ multiplex PCR assay. The multiplex PCR relied on a mix of 60 forward primers for TCR Vbeta segments and 13 reverse primers for TCR Jbeta segments. The CDR3 region of rearranged TCR beta genes was amplified from genomic DNA by a multiplex PCR assay. On the Illumina HiSeq System, the amplified TCR beta libraries were sequenced as 87-base-pair reads. On the study's bioinformatics: Across the 640 or so repertoires, a later analysis counted tens of millions of unique TCR beta chains, roughly 11 million of which were shared by at least two donors. Raw reads were error-corrected and collapsed into unique sequences with a nearest-neighbor algorithm that merged closely related sequences to remove PCR and sequencing errors. Alignment of CDR3 sequences to IMGT reference sequences was used to assign V, D and J gene segments. For a sequence to be retained, a match of at least six nucleotides to both a V gene segment and a J gene segment was required. Rearrangements were classified as productive when the CDR3 lacked stop codons and remained in frame with V and J, and all other rearrangements were classified as non-productive. Following IMGT convention, CDR3 was defined as the stretch from the second conserved V-encoded cysteine up to the conserved J-encoded phenylalanine. In an earlier analysis of roughly 580 of the donors, sequences lacking an unambiguous match to a single V gene segment were excluded. In an earlier analysis of about 590 of the donors, a V segment was called functional when productive rearrangements were above 56.7%, and segregating when the standard deviation between donors exceeded 5%. A statistical classification framework was developed to diagnose cytomegalovirus status using the catalog of TCR beta chain sequences. A later analysis assigned V and J genes by comparing TCR nucleotide sequences with IMGT/GENE-DB human TR gene sequences. Using the TCRdist pipeline, a later analysis assigned CDR3 sequences along with most-parsimonious VDJ recombination scenarios. In a later analysis, every TCR beta chain was defined by the combination of its CDR3 amino acid sequence and its V-gene family, and reads without a unique V-gene family were dropped. In a later analysis, approximately 590 highly shared, low-generation-probability nucleotide sequences were removed to address suspected cross-contamination and a sequencing artifact. In a later analysis, a clonal expansion index was calculated for each public chain from normalized within-repertoire ranks of inferred template counts. In a later analysis, generation probabilities were computed with a VDJ recombination model fitted to out-of-frame rearrangements, and the resulting probabilities were checked against IGoR. In a later analysis, hypergeometric tests were used to score TCR-TCR, TCR-HLA and TCR-CMV co-occurrence, with a repertoire-size bias correction applied to TCR pairs. False discovery rates were estimated in a later analysis by permuting HLA or CMV assignments 20 times. In a later analysis, co-occurring TCRs were grouped using DBSCAN, and TCRdist sequence similarity was added for clustering within HLA-allele-positive subsets. For co-occurrence clustering, repertoires with fewer than 30,000 or more than 120,000 public chains were excluded, along with roughly five repertoires with anomalous nucleotide sharing. TCRdb took this table from immuneACCESS and kept in-frame rearrangements with V and J called. Such tables lack part of the clones; where checked against another copy, unresolved V genes explain under half of the gap, and the rest is unexplained. That table supplies the V and J calls and clone size; D and trimming were determined from the DNA. For this sample the table gives 150,000 to 200,000 clones, of which around 79% were detected only once. The ten largest clones represent approximately 6% of the sample.

The sequenced sample was PBMCs. The source of this sequence is a man aged 35-49 years in good health and CMV-seropositive. The sequence links TRBV2 to TRBJ1-2; confidence is insufficient to name the D gene. CDR3 loop: CASSELRGNYGYTF. Read as DNA, the sequence is TGTGCCAGCAGTGAGCTTCGAGGGAACTATGGCTACACCTTC. Where the CDR3 stops, the reference TRBV2 and TRBJ1-2 genes take over; the full variable domain is EPEVTQTPSHQVTQMGQEVILRCVPISNHLYFYWYRQILGQKVEFLVSFYNNEISEKSEIFDDQFSVERPDGSNFTLKIRSTKLEDSAMYFCASSELRGNYGYTFGSGTRLTVV.